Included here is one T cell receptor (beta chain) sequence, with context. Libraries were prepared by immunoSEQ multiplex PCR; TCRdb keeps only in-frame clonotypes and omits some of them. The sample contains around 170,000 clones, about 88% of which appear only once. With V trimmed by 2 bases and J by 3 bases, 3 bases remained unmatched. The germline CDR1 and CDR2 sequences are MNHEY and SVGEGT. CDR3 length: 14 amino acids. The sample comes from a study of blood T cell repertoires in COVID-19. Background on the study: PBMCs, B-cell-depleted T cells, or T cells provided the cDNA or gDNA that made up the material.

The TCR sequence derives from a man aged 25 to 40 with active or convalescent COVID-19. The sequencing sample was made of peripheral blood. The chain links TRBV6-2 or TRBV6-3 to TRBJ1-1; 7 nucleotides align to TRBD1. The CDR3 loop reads CASSYRGGYTEAFF. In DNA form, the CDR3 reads TGTGCCAGCAGTTACCGAGGGGGCTACACTGAAGCTTTCTTT.